A selection of T cell receptor beta chains follows, all from one sample in a study of OX40 agonist ivuxolimab in advanced cancers. Sequencing used immunoSEQ multiplex PCR; TCRdb keeps in-frame clones, though not all of them. The data show around 74,000 clones, around 92% seen once. The sequencing used CD4+ or CD8+ T cells sorted from blood, collected in a trial of the OX40 agonist ivuxolimab. These receptors came from an adult with an advanced solid tumor such as melanoma, head and neck, liver or kidney cancer. Each CDR3 is given with its conserved first and last residue. D genes are given only for firm matches. The size of a clone is reported for some rows only, either as once, few or many, or as a class for expanded clones.

clone_size cdr3_length j_call v_call d_call cdr3_aa cdr3_nt
NA 18 TRBJ1-2 TRBV29-1 TRBD1 CSVEWGLGTGRSNYGYTF TGCAGCGTTGAGTGGGGTTTAGGGACAGGGAGGAGTAACTATGGCTACACCTTC
few 15 TRBJ1-1 TRBV5-1 TRBD1 CASSLRAQGGTEAFF TGCGCCAGCAGCTTGCGGGCTCAGGGGGGCACTGAAGCTTTCTTT
NA 15 TRBJ1-2 TRBV18 NA CASSPTRTVGYGYTF TGTGCCAGCTCACCTACTCGGACCGTCGGCTATGGCTACACCTTC
few 14 TRBJ1-1 TRBV5-6 NA CASSLWNWDTEAFF TGTGCCAGCAGCTTGTGGAATTGGGACACTGAAGCTTTCTTT
NA 16 TRBJ2-2 TRBV10-3 TRBD1 CAISDTGTGVLGELFF TGTGCCATCTCAGACACCGGGACAGGGGTACTCGGGGAGCTGTTTTTT
NA 12 TRBJ2-5 TRBV18 NA CASSPNQETQYF TGTGCCAGCTCACCAAACCAAGAGACCCAGTACTTC
once 15 TRBJ2-7 TRBV7-8 TRBD2 CASSLVRRELYEQYF TGTGCCAGCAGCTTAGTTAGGCGGGAGCTATACGAGCAGTACTTC
NA 14 TRBJ2-3 TRBV5-1 NA CASSLYASSDTQYF TGCGCCAGCAGCTTGTACGCTAGCTCGGATACGCAGTATTTT
once 14 TRBJ2-6 TRBV15 NA CATSGKSGANVLTF TGTGCCACCAGCGGAAAATCTGGGGCCAACGTCCTGACTTTC
NA 14 TRBJ2-7 TRBV7-2 NA CASNRGGLAYEQYF TGTGCCAGCAACCGTGGGGGACTTGCCTACGAGCAGTACTTC
NA 11 TRBJ2-7 TRBV30 NA CARGQRGEQYF TGTGCCCGCGGGCAGCGTGGGGAGCAGTACTTC
NA 16 TRBJ2-1 TRBV28 TRBD1 CASSLLWGQGGNEQFF TGTGCCAGCAGTTTACTGTGGGGACAGGGGGGCAATGAGCAGTTCTTC
NA 16 TRBJ2-3 TRBV5-1 NA CASSPEGGFPTDTQYF TGCGCCAGCAGCCCGGAGGGGGGTTTCCCAACAGATACGCAGTATTTT
NA 14 TRBJ1-1 TRBV6-5 NA CASSFLGANTEAFF TGTGCCAGCAGTTTTTTAGGGGCGAACACTGAAGCTTTCTTT
NA 18 TRBJ2-1 TRBV11-1 NA CATYPGPAGLLGGGEQFF TGTGCCACTTACCCGGGCCCGGCGGGGCTTTTAGGGGGCGGTGAGCAGTTCTTC
once 15 TRBJ1-5 TRBV18 NA CASSPVPFSNQPQHF TGTGCCAGCTCACCAGTCCCTTTTAGCAATCAGCCCCAGCATTTT
NA 16 TRBJ2-3 TRBV18 TRBD2 CASSPKRERSTDTQYF TGTGCCAGCTCACCAAAGCGGGAGAGAAGCACAGATACGCAGTATTTT
NA 15 TRBJ2-5 TRBV14 TRBD1 CASSQLRDRGETQYF TGTGCCAGCAGCCAGCTCCGGGACAGGGGTGAGACCCAGTACTTC
NA 17 TRBJ2-3 TRBV29-1 TRBD2 CSVGPRGGGVYTDTQYF TGCAGCGTGGGTCCCCGTGGCGGGGGGGTCTACACAGATACGCAGTATTTT
NA 13 TRBJ2-1 TRBV18 TRBD1 CASSPGQGYEQFF TGTGCCAGCTCACCGGGACAGGGCTATGAGCAGTTCTTC
NA 14 TRBJ2-1 TRBV28 TRBD2 CASSFAGVDNEQFF TGTGCCAGCAGTTTTGCGGGAGTGGACAATGAGCAGTTCTTC
NA 19 TRBJ2-4 TRBV5-1 NA CASRKGQVEQTITKNIQYF TGCGCCAGCAGGAAGGGCCAGGTAGAACAGACCATTACCAAAAACATTCAGTACTTC
NA 13 TRBJ2-5 TRBV5-4 NA CASSPPDTETQYF TGTGCCAGCAGCCCTCCCGATACAGAGACCCAGTACTTC
NA 13 TRBJ1-1 TRBV6-6 NA CASRRGMNTEAFF TGTGCCAGCAGACGGGGCATGAACACTGAAGCTTTCTTT
NA 13 TRBJ1-5 TRBV7-2 NA CASSLEGDQPQHF TGTGCCAGCAGCTTAGAAGGTGATCAGCCCCAGCATTTT
NA 15 TRBJ2-4 TRBV21-1 NA CASRGHPKGTNIQYF TGTGCCAGCAGGGGACACCCTAAAGGAACCAACATTCAGTACTTC
NA 13 TRBJ2-5 TRBV7-2 NA CASSFQGTETQYF TGTGCCAGCAGCTTTCAGGGCACGGAGACCCAGTACTTC
once 14 TRBJ2-2 TRBV6-1 NA CASSEQPNTGELFF TGTGCCAGCAGTGAACAGCCGAACACCGGGGAGCTGTTTTTT
NA 18 TRBJ1-1 TRBV25-1 NA CASSEFPVISTMNTEAFF TGTGCCAGCAGTGAATTCCCCGTGATCTCAACCATGAACACTGAAGCTTTCTTT
NA 15 TRBJ2-5 TRBV5-1 TRBD1 CASSAQTGGQETQYF TGCGCCAGCAGCGCCCAGACAGGGGGACAAGAGACCCAGTACTTC
once 14 TRBJ1-4 TRBV29-1 NA CSVKGEATNEKLFF TGCAGCGTGAAGGGGGAAGCAACTAATGAAAAACTGTTTTTT
NA 15 TRBJ2-5 TRBV5-5 TRBD2 CASTLGAGLLETQYF TGTGCCAGCACCTTGGGAGCGGGACTGTTGGAGACCCAGTACTTC
few 13 TRBJ2-1 TRBV5-1 NA CASNQGLDNEQFF TGCGCCAGCAACCAGGGGCTAGACAATGAGCAGTTCTTC
NA 15 TRBJ2-7 TRBV6-5 TRBD1 CASSLPGQGASEQYF TGTGCCAGCAGCCTTCCCGGCCAGGGGGCAAGCGAGCAGTACTTC
NA 14 TRBJ1-1 TRBV2 TRBD1 CASSAQGDGAEAFF TGTGCCAGCAGTGCCCAGGGGGACGGGGCTGAAGCTTTCTTT
NA 11 TRBJ1-1 TRBV28 NA CGSRRYTEAFF TGTGGGTCTAGGCGGTACACTGAAGCTTTCTTT
NA 15 TRBJ2-7 TRBV23-1 NA CASSQQLGRPYEQYF TGCGCCAGCAGTCAACAATTGGGACGACCCTACGAGCAGTACTTC
NA 14 TRBJ1-2 TRBV9 TRBD1 CASSPSTGNYGYTF TGTGCCAGCAGCCCATCGACAGGGAACTATGGCTACACCTTC
few 14 TRBJ2-7 TRBV5-1 TRBD2 CASRPILADYEQYF TGCGCCAGCAGGCCTATTCTAGCGGACTACGAGCAGTACTTC
NA 15 TRBJ2-1 TRBV2 NA CASSGLGVGYNEQFF TGTGCCAGCAGTGGGTTAGGGGTGGGCTACAATGAGCAGTTCTTC
NA 14 TRBJ2-4 TRBV7-2 TRBD2 CASSPGGDSDIQYF TGTGCCAGCAGCCCCGGGGGGGATTCGGACATTCAGTACTTC
NA 15 TRBJ1-1 TRBV13 TRBD1 CASSPRRQGLTEAFF TGTGCCAGCAGCCCTAGAAGACAGGGTCTAACTGAAGCTTTCTTT
NA 16 TRBJ1-2 TRBV2 TRBD1 CASSLDRAQSHYGYTF TGTGCCAGCAGTTTGGACAGGGCCCAATCCCACTATGGCTACACCTTC
NA 14 TRBJ2-2 TRBV23-1 NA CASSQSRITGELFF TGCGCCAGCAGTCAATCGCGAATCACCGGGGAGCTGTTTTTT
NA 13 TRBJ2-7 TRBV6-6 TRBD2 CASTPTGRDEQYF TGTGCCAGCACCCCCACGGGGAGGGACGAGCAGTACTTC
NA 19 TRBJ2-2 TRBV4-1 TRBD1 CASSQEGQGALSATGELFF TGCGCCAGCAGCCAAGAAGGACAGGGGGCCTTATCCGCTACCGGGGAGCTGTTTTTT
NA 12 TRBJ2-1 TRBV29-1 NA CSVDGGYNEQFF TGCAGCGTTGACGGCGGGTACAATGAGCAGTTCTTC
NA 16 TRBJ2-5 TRBV4-2 TRBD2 CASSQAIAGRQETQYF TGTGCCAGCAGCCAAGCAATAGCGGGACGGCAAGAGACCCAGTACTTC
few 15 TRBJ1-1 TRBV5-4 NA CASSLTGQTSTEAFF TGTGCCAGCAGCTTAACAGGGCAAACCAGCACTGAAGCTTTCTTT
NA 16 TRBJ2-2 TRBV11-2 TRBD1 CASSLVGQGSAGELFF TGTGCCAGCAGCTTAGTGGGACAGGGTTCCGCCGGGGAGCTGTTTTTT
NA 15 TRBJ2-5 TRBV7-2 NA CASSLQYGDQETQYF TGTGCCAGCAGCTTACAATACGGGGACCAAGAGACCCAGTACTTC
NA 12 TRBJ2-3 TRBV30 NA CAWSLRTDTQYF TGTGCCTGGAGTCTCCGGACAGATACGCAGTATTTT
NA 13 TRBJ2-1 TRBV9 NA CASSVGRNNEQFF TGTGCCAGCAGCGTAGGACGAAACAATGAGCAGTTCTTC
NA 13 TRBJ2-1 TRBV7-9 NA CASSPSVGTEQFF TGTGCCAGCAGCCCCTCCGTGGGGACTGAGCAGTTCTTC
NA 16 TRBJ2-7 TRBV7-2 TRBD1 CASSLAGTATSYEQYF TGTGCCAGCAGCTTAGCAGGGACAGCGACCTCCTACGAGCAGTACTTC
NA 12 TRBJ1-2 TRBV7-9 NA CASSLDFDGYTF TGTGCCAGCAGCTTAGATTTCGATGGCTACACCTTC
NA 17 TRBJ2-2 TRBV7-2 TRBD2 CASSSLAGGRVTGELFF TGTGCCAGCAGCTCCCTAGCGGGGGGGCGGGTCACCGGGGAGCTGTTTTTT
NA 19 TRBJ2-2 TRBV19 TRBD1 CASSIDRAGGTSRTGELFF TGTGCCAGTAGTATAGATAGGGCAGGGGGCACGTCCCGCACCGGGGAGCTGTTTTTT
once 17 TRBJ2-7 TRBV27 TRBD1 CASSLDGQGIGNYEQYF TGTGCCAGCAGTTTGGACGGACAGGGGATCGGCAACTACGAGCAGTACTTC